Listed here is a single T cell receptor (beta chain). A read error is possible here, since a much larger clone lies one base away. This sample is part of a study of T cells in Graves' hyperthyroidism and ophthalmopathy. RNA transcripts provided the source from which TCR beta CDR3 regions were amplified. The study used the HTBI primer set for a first-round RT-PCR of the TCR CDR3. TCRdb processed the multiplex PCR reads anew with MiXCR; each CDR3 protein has one entry. The sample gives about 290,000 distinct CDR3 sequences, roughly 15% of which show up once; 7% to 9% is in the top ten. The length of the CDR3 is 15 residues. The germline gives CDR1 DFQATT, CDR2 SNEGSKA (reference sequence). V was clipped by 5 bases and J by 7 bases, with 23 bases between them.

Input material: blood. This chain uses TRBV20-1 with TRBJ2-5, with D perhaps assigned TRBD1 or TRBD2 (5 bases each). This clonotype originated in a woman aged 40 to 55 with Graves' hyperthyroidism. The CDR3 protein is CSAHPGLGSGATQYF. CDR3 nucleotides: TGCAGTGCTCACCCCGGACTGGGAAGTGGGGCGACCCAGTACTTC.